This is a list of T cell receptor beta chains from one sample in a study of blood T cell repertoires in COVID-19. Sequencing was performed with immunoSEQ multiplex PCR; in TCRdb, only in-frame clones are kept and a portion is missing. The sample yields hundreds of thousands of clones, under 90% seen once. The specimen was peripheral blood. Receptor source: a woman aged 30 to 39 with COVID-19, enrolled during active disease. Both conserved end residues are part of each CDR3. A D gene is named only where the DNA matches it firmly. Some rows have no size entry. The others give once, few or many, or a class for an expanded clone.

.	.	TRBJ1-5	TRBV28	CASRGRLRNQPQHF	TGTGCCAGCAGGGGGCGTTTACGCAATCAGCCCCAGCATTTT
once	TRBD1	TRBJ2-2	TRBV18	CASSQLRDRVGTGELFF	TGTGCCAGCTCCCAACTTCGGGACAGGGTCGGCACCGGGGAGCTGTTTTTT
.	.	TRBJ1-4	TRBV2	CASSDRGNEKLFF	TGTGCCAGCAGTGACAGGGGTAATGAAAAACTGTTTTTT
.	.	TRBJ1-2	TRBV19	CASSDGGGYTF	TGTGCCAGTAGTGACGGGGGAGGCTACACCTTC
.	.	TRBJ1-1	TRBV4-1	CASSVRGGVTEAFF	TGCGCCAGCAGCGTCCGAGGAGGAGTGACTGAAGCTTTCTTT
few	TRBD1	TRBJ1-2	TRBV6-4	CASRDTDRGNGYTF	TGTGCCAGCAGAGATACTGACAGGGGTAATGGCTACACCTTC
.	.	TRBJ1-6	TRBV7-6	CASSLDDTRLNSPLHF	TGTGCCAGCAGCTTAGATGATACACGTCTTAATTCACCCCTCCACTTT
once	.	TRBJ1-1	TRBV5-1	CASSLAAVTEAFF	TGCGCCAGCAGCTTGGCCGCGGTCACTGAAGCTTTCTTT
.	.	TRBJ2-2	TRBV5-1	CASSRDSHSNTGELFF	TGCGCCAGCAGCCGCGACAGCCACTCGAACACCGGGGAGCTGTTTTTT
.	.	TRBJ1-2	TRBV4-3	CASSQDHNRGYTF	TGCGCCAGCAGCCAAGATCACAACCGAGGCTACACCTTC
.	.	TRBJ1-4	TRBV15	CATSRDSVRMSEKLFF	TGTGCCACCAGCAGAGATTCAGTGCGGATGTCTGAAAAACTGTTTTTT
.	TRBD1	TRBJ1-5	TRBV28	CASSFPRGASNQPQHF	TGTGCCAGCAGTTTTCCCAGGGGGGCAAGCAATCAGCCCCAGCATTTT
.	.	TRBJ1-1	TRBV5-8	CASSLFDRSEAFF	TGTGCCAGCAGCTTATTTGACAGATCCGAAGCTTTCTTT
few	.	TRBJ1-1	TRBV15	CATRKTVNTEAFF	TGTGCCACCAGAAAGACAGTGAACACTGAAGCTTTCTTT
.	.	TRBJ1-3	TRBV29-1	CSVEDTGVDGNTIYF	TGCAGCGTTGAAGATACGGGTGTTGATGGAAACACCATATATTTT
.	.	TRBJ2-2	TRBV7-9	CASSLGLGELFF	TGTGCCAGCAGCTTAGGTCTGGGGGAGCTGTTTTTT
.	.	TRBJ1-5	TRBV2	CASSENGLHNQPQHF	TGTGCCAGCAGTGAGAACGGACTCCACAATCAGCCCCAGCATTTT
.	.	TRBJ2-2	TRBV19	CASSIDAGSGELFF	TGTGCCAGTAGTATAGACGCAGGGTCCGGGGAGCTGTTTTTT
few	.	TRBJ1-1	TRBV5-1	CASSLVPGRNTEAFF	TGCGCCAGCAGCTTGGTTCCAGGGCGGAACACTGAAGCTTTCTTT
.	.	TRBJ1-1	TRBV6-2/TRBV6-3	CASSMDSPNTEAFF	TGTGCCAGCAGTATGGACAGCCCGAACACTGAAGCTTTCTTT